This TCR beta chain was captured in a study of early T cells in non-severe SARS-CoV-2 infection. At the level of the study: Chains stayed unpaired after sequencing of bulk RNA from unsorted whole blood.

Unique molecular identifiers were attached to individual cDNA molecules. TCRdb analysed the 5' RACE reads with MiXCR anew, one entry per CDR3 protein. The data hold tens of thousands of distinct CDR3 sequences, with about 4.9% observed a single time. This clonotype was detected a few times. The germline CDR1 and CDR2 sequences are MDHEN and SYDVKM. This CDR3 spans 13 amino acids. Trimming left V 3 bases short and J 7 bases short, with 12 bases between. The sequencing sample was made of whole blood. The clonotype was recovered from an adult who was a healthcare worker with PCR-confirmed SARS-CoV-2 infection or an uninfected control (not recorded which). The chain uses TRBV28 and TRBJ1-1; the D gene is possibly TRBD1 (5 bases). The CDR3 DNA reads as TGTGCCAGCAGTTTGCGTAGGGGCTATGAAGCTTTCTTT. Its protein is CASSLRRGYEAFF.